This T cell receptor (beta chain) was found in a study of identical twins. Trimming took off 0 bases at V and 5 bases at J, with 10 bases between the two ends. The CDR3 has 14 amino acids. Per the germline V gene, CDR1 is MGHRA and CDR2 is YSYEKL. TCRdb independently ran MiXCR on the 5' RACE reads; one entry per CDR3 protein. In the table there are nearly 250,000 distinct CDR3 sequences, around 7% of which are singletons. In its sample, this clonotype was seen a few times. The same specimen was also included in a second study, on yellow fever vaccine responses in identical twins.

This receptor was identified in a young woman in good health. Sequenced material: memory (CD45RO+) T cells sorted from blood. The J gene is TRBJ1-2, the V gene TRBV4-1; TRBD1 might be the D (5 bases). The CDR3 is CASSQEGRAYGYTF. In DNA form, the CDR3 reads TGCGCCAGCAGCCAAGAAGGCAGGGCTTATGGCTACACCTTC.